These 24 T cell receptor beta chains were sequenced from one sample in a study of blood T cell repertoires in COVID-19. Clones were sequenced by immunoSEQ multiplex PCR, and TCRdb holds only the in-frame ones, with some missing. The sample carries hundreds of thousands of clones, approximately 84% recorded once. Sequences were obtained from PBMCs or T cells enriched from blood (not recorded which). Receptors were obtained from a woman in her thirties who had recovered from COVID-19.

The V and J genes are TRBV7-3 and TRBJ2-3, with a tentative D call TRBD1 (6 bases). V was trimmed by 2 bases and J by 2 bases, leaving 11 bases between them. This CDR3 has 15 residues. Germline V gene sequence: CDR1 SGHTA, CDR2 FQGTGA. Here the CDR3 DNA reads TGTGCCAGCAGCTTACTAGGACAGCCCACAGATACGCAGTATTTT. Translation gives CASSLLGQPTDTQYF.

This sequence joins TRBV5-6 and TRBJ2-2; 8 nucleotides match TRBD2. Per the germline V gene, CDR1 is SGHDT and CDR2 is YYEEEE. The CDR3 has 12 amino acids. V was pared by 7 bases and J by 5 bases, with 1 base of the junction left unmatched. The CDR3 protein is CASGGGTGELFF. The CDR3 bases are TGTGCCAGCGGCGGGGGGACCGGGGAGCTGTTTTTT.

The chain carries TRBV18 and TRBJ1-1, with D possibly being TRBD1 (6 bases). The CDR3 is made up of 17 amino acids. Germline V gene data show CDR1 as KGHSH and CDR2 as LQKENI. The V end was cut by 2 bases, the J end by 4 bases, with 20 bases between. In DNA, the CDR3 is TGTGCCAGCTCACCATTAGGCCCCGGGGGGGGCTCCACTGAAGCTTTCTTT. Its translation: CASSPLGPGGGSTEAFF.

This clone has a handful of counts. The chain carries TRBV3-1 (or the pseudogene TRBV3-2) and TRBJ1-1; 8 bases fit TRBD1. Trimming took 4 bases from V and 5 from J; bases not matched to a gene: 9. Germline CDR1 LGHDT, CDR2 YNNKEL (reference sequence). CDR3 length equals 15 residues. This chain's CDR3 is CASSPSQGARTEAFF. Here the CDR3 DNA reads TGTGCCAGCAGCCCCTCCCAGGGGGCGCGAACTGAAGCTTTCTTT.

V usage is TRBV6-1 and J usage is TRBJ2-5, with 9 bases matching TRBD2. The CDR3 runs to 15 residues. Germline V gives CDR1 MNHNS, CDR2 SASEGT. V was clipped by 2 bases and J by 5 bases; unmatched bases: 6. CDR3 sequence reads: CASSEQAGGAETQYF. CDR3 DNA: TGTGCCAGCAGTGAACAGGCGGGAGGGGCGGAGACCCAGTACTTC.

The rearrangement joins TRBV28 to TRBJ2-5, with TRBD1 matching over 9 bases. Trimming removed 5 bases from V and 4 bases from J; junction bases left unmatched: 5. The CDR3 is made up of 14 amino acids. The germline V gene encodes CDR1 MDHEN and CDR2 SYDVKM. The CDR3 region is CASSPLTGGETQYF. CDR3 in DNA: TGTGCCAGCAGTCCCCTGACAGGGGGAGAGACCCAGTACTTC.

The rearrangement joins TRBV4-2 to TRBJ2-1, with D perhaps TRBD2 (7 bases). V was shortened by 0 bases and J by 7 bases, with 16 bases between the two germline ends. There are 16 residues in the CDR3. The germline V gene has CDR1 LGHNA and CDR2 YNFKEQ. The CDR3, as DNA: TGTGCCAGCAGCCAAGATAGGGGGGGCAGGGCGAATGAGCAGTTCTTC. It yields the protein CASSQDRGGRANEQFF.

V is TRBV13 and J is TRBJ1-2; 8 bases align to TRBD1. This CDR3 is 14 amino acids long. Germline CDR1 PRHDT, CDR2 FYEKMQ (reference sequence). The J segment lost 8 bases and the V segment lost 6 bases, leaving 11 bases of the junction unmatched. Written as DNA, the CDR3 is TGTGCCAGCAGACCGGGACAGGATCCCTGGGGCTACACCTTC. Its translation is CASRPGQDPWGYTF.

J is TRBJ2-7 and V is TRBV21-1; the D call of TRBD1 is as the table states it, not checked on the DNA. TRBV21-1 is a pseudogene segment. The length of the CDR3 is 15 residues. The DNA of the CDR3 is TGTGCCAGCAGCCTTAGGGGACAGGGGGCCGGCGAGCAGTACTTC. Translated: CASSLRGQGAGEQYF.

The chain uses TRBV27 and TRBJ1-2; D remains unclear. The germline V gene encodes CDR1 MNHEY and CDR2 SMNVEV (reference sequence). This CDR3 is 13 amino acids long. Deletions cut 0 bases from V and 8 bases from J, with 10 bases between. CDR3 sequence (DNA): TGTGCCAGCAGTTTATCCACAGTGCAGGGCTACACCTTC. Protein sequence: CASSLSTVQGYTF.

The chain carries TRBV30 and TRBJ1-1; D ambiguous. CDR3 length: 13 residues. Germline V gene lookup returns CDR1 GTSNPN and CDR2 SVGIG (reference sequence). With 0 bases removed from V and 2 bases from J, the gap between germline ends came to 7 bases. The CDR3 bases are TGTGCCTGGAGTGTGTCTATAAACACTGAAGCTTTCTTT. Translated, it gives CAWSVSINTEAFF. Combining the CDR3 with reference TRBV30 and TRBJ1-1 gives the whole variable domain SQTIHQWPATLVQPVGSPLSLECTVEGTSNPNLYWYRQAAGRGLQLLFYSVGIGQISSEVPQNLSASRPQDRQFILSSKKLLLSDSGFYLCAWSVSINTEAFFGQGTRLTVV.

Written as DNA, the CDR3 is TGTGCCAGCAGCTCGGACAGTTACAATGAGCAGTTCTTC. This sequence encodes CASSSDSYNEQFF. The gene calls are TRBV11-3 and TRBJ2-1, with a weak D call TRBD1 (6 bases). Germline V gene lookup returns CDR1 SGHNT and CDR2 YENEEA. V was cut by 4 bases and J by 4 bases, with 8 bases left in between. The CDR3 consists of 13 residues.

The chain joins TRBV14 to TRBJ2-4, with D uncertain. Germline lookup yields CDR1 SGHDN and CDR2 FVKESK. Trimming shortened V by 4 bases and J by 4 bases, and 11 bases separated the two germline ends. CDR3 length: 14 amino acids. The CDR3 here is CASSLAPGKNIQYF. The CDR3 DNA is TGTGCCAGCAGCCTCGCCCCGGGTAAAAACATTCAGTACTTC.

V is TRBV7-2 and J is TRBJ2-2; a possible D gene is TRBD1 (6 bases). Germline V gives CDR1 SGHTA, CDR2 FQGNSA. The length of the CDR3 is 13 residues. V lost 6 bases and J 7 bases, leaving 12 bases between the germline ends. CDR3 protein: CASSYQGIGELFF. The CDR3 DNA reads as TGTGCCAGCAGTTATCAGGGGATCGGGGAGCTGTTTTTT.

The chain joins TRBV4-1 to TRBJ2-7, with 14 bases identical to TRBD2. CDR1 and CDR2 (germline): MGHRA, YSYEKL. J gave up 5 bases and V 4 bases, and 10 bases lay outside the gene matches. This CDR3 has 17 residues. The CDR3 DNA follows: TGCGCCAGCAGCCCAAGACTAGCGGGAGGGCCGGAGAACGAGCAGTACTTC. It is translated as CASSPRLAGGPENEQYF.

This chain uses TRBV4-1 with TRBJ2-2; 13 bases fit TRBD2. J was trimmed by 5 bases and V by 5 bases; bases with no gene match: 8. The CDR3 spans 17 residues. Per germline, CDR1 MGHRA and CDR2 YSYEKL. For the CDR3, the DNA is TGCGCCAGCAGCTCAGGACTAGCGGGAGTAGGGACCGGGGAGCTGTTTTTT. Its protein is CASSSGLAGVGTGELFF.

The chain uses TRBV6-5 and TRBJ2-7, with TRBD2 matching over 9 bases. The germline V gene encodes CDR1 MNHEY and CDR2 SVGAGI. There are 15 residues in the CDR3. Trimming removed 0 bases from V and 3 bases from J; junction bases left unmatched: 3. Written as DNA, the CDR3 is TGTGCCAGCAGTTACTCTAGCGGGGGTAACTACGAGCAGTACTTC. Translation gives CASSYSSGGNYEQYF.

The rearrangement joins TRBV2 to TRBJ2-1; TRBD2 is a possible D gene (6 bases). This CDR3 contains 14 residues. V was clipped by 6 bases and J by 8 bases, with 17 bases between them. Per the germline V gene, CDR1 is SNHLY and CDR2 is FYNNEI. CDR3 sequence (DNA): TGTGCCAGCAGAAACATGCTGTCGGGAGATGAGCAGTTCTTC. It translates to CASRNMLSGDEQFF.

The chain is built from TRBV11-1 and TRBJ2-7; TRBD2 matches 7 bases. V lost 2 bases to trimming and J lost 2 bases; unmatched junction nucleotides: 6. This CDR3 is built from 15 residues. Germline V gene lookup returns CDR1 SGHAT and CDR2 FQDESV (reference sequence). This CDR3 is CASSLTRESTYEQYF. CDR3 nucleotide sequence: TGTGCCAGCAGCTTAACGCGGGAGTCTACCTACGAGCAGTACTTC.

A note on this clone: This same CDR3 is encoded by further DNA sequences in the sample. The chain combines TRBV19 with TRBJ1-5, with a weak D call TRBD1 (6 bases). The germline CDR1 and CDR2 sequences are LNHDA and SQIVND (reference sequence). The germline V and J ends were trimmed by 5 bases and 4 bases, with 12 bases remaining between them. CDR3 length: 14 residues. The CDR3 loop is CASSPRGSNQPQHF. For the CDR3, the DNA is TGTGCCAGTAGTCCCAGGGGCTCTAATCAGCCCCAGCATTTT. Variable domain in full (rest from reference TRBV19 and TRBJ1-5): DGGITQSPKYLFRKEGQNVTLSCEQNLNHDAMYWYRQDPGQGLRLIYYSQIVNDFQKGDIAEGYSVSREKKESFPLTVTSAQKNPTAFYLCASSPRGSNQPQHFGDGTRLSIL.

The rearrangement uses TRBV10-3 and TRBJ1-4; 7 nucleotides match TRBD1. Trimming at V came to 6 bases and at J to 8 bases, leaving 6 bases not matched to a gene. The CDR3 totals 13 residues. Looked up from germline, CDR1 is ENHRY and CDR2 is SYGVKD. CDR3 sequence: CAIRAGGLEKLFF. The CDR3, as DNA: TGTGCCATCAGGGCAGGGGGTTTAGAAAAACTGTTTTTT.

The chain has TRBV5-4 and TRBJ1-4, with D uncertain. The V gene lost 4 bases and the J gene lost 6 bases, with 10 bases spanning the gap. The CDR3 runs 13 residues. In germline, CDR1 is SGHNT, CDR2 YYREEE (reference sequence). CDR3 DNA sequence: TGTGCCAGCAGCCTTGGGAGTGATGAAAAACTGTTTTTT. Protein sequence: CASSLGSDEKLFF.

A single count supports this clone. The chain uses TRBV7-2 and TRBJ1-2, with 8 bases lining up with TRBD1. In germline, CDR1 is SGHTA, CDR2 FQGNSA. After removal of 6 bases from V and 6 bases from J, the junction contained 12 bases not matched to a gene. The CDR3 is made up of 15 amino acids. CDR3 loop: CASSLIRGTGDGYTF. CDR3 sequence (DNA): TGTGCCAGCAGTCTAATAAGGGGGACAGGTGATGGCTACACCTTC.

The table lists this clone with a few counts. The chain joins TRBV10-3 to TRBJ2-7; 10 nucleotides line up with TRBD2. V gave up 7 bases and J gave up 4 bases; unmatched junction bases: 4. This CDR3 spans 13 amino acids. The germline gives CDR1 ENHRY, CDR2 SYGVKD. CDR3 protein: CAIMPSGRYEQYF. CDR3 DNA: TGTGCCATCATGCCTAGCGGGAGATACGAGCAGTACTTC.